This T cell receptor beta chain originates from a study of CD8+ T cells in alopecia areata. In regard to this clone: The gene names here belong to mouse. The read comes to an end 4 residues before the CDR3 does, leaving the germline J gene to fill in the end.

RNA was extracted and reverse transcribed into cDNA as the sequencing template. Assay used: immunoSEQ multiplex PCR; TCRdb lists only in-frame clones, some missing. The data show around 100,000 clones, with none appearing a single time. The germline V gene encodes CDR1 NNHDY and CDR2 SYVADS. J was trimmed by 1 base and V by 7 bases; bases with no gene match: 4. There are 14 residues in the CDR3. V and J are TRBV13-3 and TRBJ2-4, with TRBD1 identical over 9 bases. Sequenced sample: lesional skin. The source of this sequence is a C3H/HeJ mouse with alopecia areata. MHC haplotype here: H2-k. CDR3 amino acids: CASRDREGQNTLYF. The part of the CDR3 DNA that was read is TGTGCCAGCCGGGACAGGGAGGGTCAAAAC.